Reported below is one T cell receptor beta chain. This sample was included in a study of blood T cell repertoires in COVID-19. Across the whole study: Some COVID-19 samples were acute and others convalescent; all came from the United States, Italy and Spain. PBMCs, B-cell-depleted T cells, or T cells provided the cDNA or gDNA that made up the material.

Produced via immunoSEQ multiplex PCR; TCRdb's table is partial and in-frame only. The sample has over 70,000 clones, about 80% seen once. There are 13 residues in the CDR3. V gave up 1 base and J gave up 11 bases; unmatched junction bases: 7. Germline V gene data show CDR1 as SEHNR and CDR2 as FQNEAQ (reference sequence). The sample consisted of peripheral blood. The rearrangement joins TRBV7-9 to TRBJ1-2; 7 bases map to TRBD1. The source of this sequence is a human donor in a cohort sampled during active COVID-19. The CDR3 loop reads CASSLGLGQDYTF. The CDR3 nucleotides are TGTGCCAGCAGCTTAGGCCTCGGACAGGATTACACCTTC.